This paragraph covers one TCR beta chain sequence. Its antigen is not identified. This CDR3 is built from 12 residues. V lost 1 base, J lost 4 bases, and 3 bases lay in between. Per germline, CDR1 SGHRS and CDR2 YFSETQ. Time point of the sample: week 23, last vaccination. The content of each vaccine dose was 300 ug of mutant IDH1 20-mer peptide, and topical imiquimod accompanied it. The donors' diagnosis was new WHO grade 3 or 4 astrocytoma that was IDH1-mutant and ATRX-lost. TCRdb's copy holds only in-frame clones and misses some; the assay was immunoSEQ multiplex PCR. The sample lists approximately 50,000 clones, around 87% occurring once. This specimen belongs to a study of a mutant IDH1 vaccine in newly diagnosed glioma.

This chain links TRBV5-1 with TRBJ2-1; D is unresolved. The TCR originated in a man aged 40-49 years with glioma. Sequencing was performed on PBMCs, taken from a glioma patient whose treatment included an IDH1 peptide vaccine. In DNA form, the CDR3 reads TGCGCCAGCAGCTTGCGGTACAATGAGCAGTTCTTC. Translation: CASSLRYNEQFF.